A selection of T cell receptor beta chains follows, all from one sample in a study of T cell repertoires in cytomegalovirus infection. These TCRs are of unknown antigen specificity. TCRdb itself ran the reads through MiXCR, one entry per CDR3 protein. Of a few hundred thousand distinct CDR3 sequences listed, about 20% are singletons. The source material was cultured PBMCs, sampled from culture after CMV antigen stimulation. These TCRs come from a human donor in good health (CMV status not recorded). Some clones in this sample may be carry-over from other donors' samples. The CDR3 runs from the conserved cysteine through the conserved F or W. The order of the fields is clone size, D gene, V gene, J gene, CDR3 protein, CDR3 DNA. A D gene is named only where the DNA matches it firmly. Clone sizes are given selectively: once, few, many, or a class where the clone is expanded.

NA	NA	TRBV7-2	TRBJ2-1	CASSRAGGGLYNEQFF	TGTGCCAGCAGTCGTGCCGGGGGTGGGCTTTACAATGAGCAGTTCTTC
few	NA	TRBV28	TRBJ2-3	CASLRAELGDTQYF	TGTGCCAGCCTCCGAGCGGAATTGGGGGATACGCAGTATTTT
few	NA	TRBV7-2	TRBJ1-6	CASSASSYNSPLHF	TGTGCCAGCTCCGCGAGCTCCTATAATTCACCCCTCCACTTT
few	NA	TRBV7-2	TRBJ1-6	CASSLGGYVSPLHF	TGTGCCAGCAGCTTAGGGGGTTATGTTTCACCCCTCCACTTT
NA	NA	TRBV6-2/TRBV6-3	TRBJ2-1	CASSYSIRAGFGEQFF	TGTGCCAGCAGTTACTCGATAAGGGCGGGGTTTGGTGAGCAGTTCTTC
NA	TRBD1	TRBV5-1	TRBJ2-7	CASSLVQSTGDYEQYF	TGCGCCAGCAGCTTGGTACAGTCGACAGGGGACTACGAGCAGTACTTC
NA	NA	TRBV5-1	TRBJ2-1	CASSLMWGDNEQFF	TGCGCCAGCAGCTTGATGTGGGGGGACAATGAGCAGTTCTTC
NA	NA	TRBV7-3	TRBJ1-1	CASSQEAFF	TGTGCCAGCAGCCAGGAAGCTTTCTTT
few	NA	TRBV27	TRBJ2-5	CASSPQGRQETQYF	TGTGCCAGCAGTCCGCAGGGACGGCAAGAGACCCAGTACTTC
few	TRBD2	TRBV19	TRBJ2-1	CASRQTSGSAGNEQFF	TGTGCCAGTAGGCAGACTAGCGGGTCGGCCGGGAATGAGCAGTTCTTC
NA	TRBD1	TRBV7-3	TRBJ2-1	CASSPTGGDSPYNEQFF	TGTGCCAGCAGCCCTACGGGTGGGGACAGCCCCTACAATGAGCAGTTCTTC
NA	NA	TRBV6-5	TRBJ1-1	CASSQRLTTELNTEAFF	TGTGCCAGCAGCCAACGCTTAACGACAGAGCTGAACACTGAAGCTTTCTTT
few	NA	TRBV7-2	TRBJ1-1	CASNLGGDGTEAFF	TGTGCCAGCAACCTTGGGGGGGACGGCACTGAAGCTTTCTTT
NA	TRBD2	TRBV6-6	TRBJ2-2	CASSRTSGRAIGELFF	TGTGCCAGCAGTCGGACTAGCGGGAGGGCGATCGGGGAGCTGTTTTTT
NA	NA	TRBV27	TRBJ2-1	CASSWYNEQFF	TGTGCCAGCAGTTGGTACAATGAGCAGTTCTTC
NA	NA	TRBV7-9	TRBJ2-1	CASSYPSRTNNEQFF	TGTGCCAGCAGTTACCCTTCCCGGACGAACAATGAGCAGTTCTTC
NA	NA	TRBV4-3	TRBJ2-3	CASSQEITLTGDTQYF	TGCGCCAGCAGCCAAGAGATTACCCTGACTGGGGATACGCAGTATTTT
few	TRBD1	TRBV12-5	TRBJ2-2	CASGRTTGDTGELFF	TGTGCTAGTGGACGGACGACAGGGGACACCGGGGAGCTGTTTTTT
NA	TRBD2	TRBV19	TRBJ2-7	CASSVLAGAPYEQYF	TGTGCCAGTAGTGTTCTAGCGGGAGCCCCCTACGAGCAGTACTTC
NA	NA	TRBV11-3	TRBJ2-1	CASSKGQSYNEQFF	TGTGCCAGCAGCAAGGGCCAGTCCTACAATGAGCAGTTCTTC
NA	NA	TRBV10-3	TRBJ2-5	CAIKAASQETQYF	TGTGCCATCAAGGCGGCAAGCCAAGAGACCCAGTACTTC
many	NA	TRBV7-2	TRBJ1-1	CASSSFGGDTEAFF	TGTGCCAGCAGCTCCTTTGGGGGGGACACTGAAGCTTTCTTT
few	NA	TRBV5-6	TRBJ2-4	CASSLAGTGNIQYF	TGTGCCAGCAGCTTGGCAGGGACTGGAAACATTCAGTACTTC
many	TRBD1	TRBV11-2	TRBJ2-3	CASSLRGGQYTDTQYF	TGTGCCAGCAGCTTAAGAGGGGGACAGTACACAGATACGCAGTATTTT
NA	NA	TRBV6-2/TRBV6-3	TRBJ2-1	CASSYSSAIHEQFF	TGTGCCAGCAGTTACTCGTCTGCGATCCATGAGCAGTTCTTC
NA	TRBD1	TRBV7-2	TRBJ2-1	CASSLRLQGVGDEQFF	TGTGCCAGCAGCTTACGGCTACAGGGGGTGGGCGATGAGCAGTTCTTC
few	TRBD1	TRBV20-1	TRBJ1-2	CSARRTGILGYTF	TGCAGTGCTAGGAGGACAGGGATCCTTGGCTACACCTTC
once	TRBD1	TRBV19	TRBJ2-5	CASKGQYQETQYF	TGTGCCAGTAAGGGACAGTACCAAGAGACCCAGTACTTC
NA	NA	TRBV15	TRBJ1-2	CATSPGEVDYGYTF	TGTGCCACCAGCCCTGGGGAGGTCGACTATGGCTACACCTTC
NA	TRBD1	TRBV29-1	TRBJ1-1	CSVATGVDGAFF	TGCAGCGTCGCAACAGGGGTCGATGGAGCTTTCTTT